These 29 T cell receptor beta chains originate from one sample sequenced in a study of cytomegalovirus exposure and HLA in healthy donors. Vbeta (60) and Jbeta (13) primers were used in the PCR. Profiling relied on immunoSEQ multiplex PCR, and the TCRdb table lists in-frame clones only, not all of them. The sample records around 160,000 clones, approximately 85% being singletons. Sequencing was performed on PBMCs. Source of these receptors: a man younger than 35 in good health and CMV-seropositive.

This chain joins TRBV10-3 and TRBJ1-1; D remains ambiguous. The CDR3 is 14 residues long. Germline CDR1 is ENHRY and CDR2 is SYGVKD. The germline V and J ends were trimmed by 7 bases and 3 bases, with 15 bases remaining between them. The CDR3 sequence: CAIKAEGYYTEAFF. DNA for the CDR3: TGTGCCATCAAGGCCGAGGGTTACTACACTGAAGCTTTCTTT.

The chain has TRBV11-2 and TRBJ2-3; the D is unclear. Germline loops: CDR1 SGHAT, CDR2 FQNNGV. CDR3 length equals 14 residues. Trimming removed 0 bases at V and 1 base at J, with 5 bases between. CDR3 amino acids: CASSLDQGTDTQYF. CDR3 nucleotides: TGTGCCAGCAGCTTAGATCAGGGCACAGATACGCAGTATTTT.

Only one count was recorded for this clone. The chain joins TRBV2 to TRBJ1-2, with 9 bases that match TRBD1. CDR1 and CDR2 from the germline V gene are SNHLY and FYNNEI. The junction had 4 bases not matched to a gene; V was cut back by 6 bases and J by 8 bases. CDR3 size: 12 residues. CDR3 DNA sequence: TGTGCCAGCAGAAAGGACAGGGGAGGCTACACCTTC. Translated, it gives CASRKDRGGYTF.

This clone was picked up a small number of times. This sequence joins TRBV7-7 and TRBJ2-7; TRBD1 agrees at 7 bases. Germline V gives CDR1 SSHAT, CDR2 FNYEAQ (reference sequence). The ends lost 3 bases at V and 1 base at J; junction bases unmatched: 12. This CDR3 spans 17 amino acids. The CDR3 DNA is TGTGCCAGCAGCTTGGGTAATACGGGACAGCGGTCCTACGAGCAGTACTTC. Residues: CASSLGNTGQRSYEQYF.

V is TRBV11-1 and J is TRBJ2-5; 7 nucleotides agree with TRBD1. In germline, CDR1 is SGHAT, CDR2 FQDESV (reference sequence). The CDR3 has 17 residues. J was trimmed by 6 bases and V by 3 bases; bases with no gene match: 16. CDR3 DNA: TGTGCCAGCAGCTTGGGTAACCGTAACAGGGGTTGGAAGACCCAGTACTTC. Translated: CASSLGNRNRGWKTQYF.

V gene TRBV7-2 combines with J gene TRBJ2-7; TRBD1 might be the D (6 bases). Trimming shortened V by 5 bases and J by 2 bases, and 13 bases separated the two germline ends. The germline V gene encodes CDR1 SGHTA and CDR2 FQGNSA. The CDR3 loop spans 14 amino acids. The CDR3 DNA sequence: TGTGCCAGCAGCCCGAGACAGGTTACCTACGAGCAGTACTTC. This gives the protein CASSPRQVTYEQYF. The whole variable domain, remainder taken from reference TRBV7-2 and TRBJ2-7, is GAGVSQSPSNKVTEKGKDVELRCDPISGHTALYWYRQSLGQGLEFLIYFQGNSAPDKSGLPSDRFSAERTGGSVSTLTIQRTQQEDSAVYLCASSPRQVTYEQYFGPGTRLTVT.

This clone appeared once. The chain carries TRBV27 and TRBJ2-2; no clear D. V lost 6 bases and J 0 bases, leaving 14 bases between the germline ends. The CDR3 length is 16 residues. Looked up from germline, CDR1 is MNHEY and CDR2 is SMNVEV (reference sequence). The CDR3 reads CASSRPGLANTGELFF. The CDR3 DNA reads as TGTGCCAGCAGCCGCCCAGGTCTCGCGAACACCGGGGAGCTGTTTTTT.

The rearrangement joins TRBV9 to TRBJ2-3; 10 nucleotides line up with TRBD1. Trimming cost V 3 bases and J 3 bases; bases outside gene matches: 7. The CDR3 runs to 16 residues. Germline V gives CDR1 SGDLS, CDR2 YYNGEE. Here the CDR3 DNA reads TGTGCCAGCAGCGCTTCGACAGGGGGCAGGACAGATACGCAGTATTTT. This gives the protein CASSASTGGRTDTQYF.

The chain links TRBV13 to TRBJ1-1, with D perhaps TRBD1 (6 bases). CDR3 length: 16 residues. V lost 7 bases, J lost 4 bases, and 22 bases lay in between. Germline CDR1 is PRHDT and CDR2 is FYEKMQ (reference sequence). CDR3 protein: CASTGPEQGLITEAFF. As DNA, the CDR3 is TGTGCCAGCACCGGACCTGAACAGGGTTTAATCACTGAAGCTTTCTTT.

The V call is TRBV15, the J call TRBJ1-5, with 10 bases matching TRBD1. Germline CDR1 LNHNV, CDR2 YYDKDF (reference sequence). This CDR3 has 16 amino acids. J gave up 2 bases and V 2 bases, and 3 bases lay outside the gene matches. The CDR3 DNA follows: TGTGCCACCAGCAGATCCGGGACAGGGGGCAATCAGCCCCAGCATTTT. Amino acid sequence: CATSRSGTGGNQPQHF.

The J gene is TRBJ1-2, the V gene TRBV5-8, with 7 bases lining up with TRBD1. CDR1 and CDR2 (germline): SGHTS, YDEGEE. V lost 0 bases and J lost 4; bases outside the gene matches: 3. The CDR3 runs to 14 residues. The CDR3 loop reads CASSLGDRPYGYTF. The CDR3 coding sequence is TGTGCCAGCAGCTTGGGGGACAGACCCTATGGCTACACCTTC.

The chain has TRBV5-6 and TRBJ1-1; D is ambiguous. The germline V and J ends were trimmed by 3 bases and 1 base, with 10 bases remaining between them. This CDR3 contains 14 residues. Germline V CDR1 and CDR2: SGHDT, YYEEEE. The CDR3 region is CASSSGPGNTEAFF. CDR3 sequence (DNA): TGTGCCAGCAGCTCCGGCCCGGGGAACACTGAAGCTTTCTTT. The full variable domain, rest sourced from reference TRBV5-6 and TRBJ1-1, is DAGVTQSPTHLIKTRGQQVTLRCSPKSGHDTVSWYQQALGQGPQFIFQYYEEEERQRGNFPDRFSGHQFPNYSSELNVNALLLGDSALYLCASSSGPGNTEAFFGQGTRLTVV.

This clone was detected once. V is TRBV9 and J is TRBJ1-1; 7 bases are a match to TRBD1. CDR1 and CDR2 (germline): SGDLS, YYNGEE. With V trimmed by 4 bases and J by 1 base, 4 bases remained unmatched. The CDR3 loop spans 14 amino acids. The CDR3 region has the DNA TGTGCCAGCAGCCCACGGACAGGGAACACTGAAGCTTTCTTT. It specifies CASSPRTGNTEAFF.

This chain links TRBV4-1 with TRBJ1-6; 8 nucleotides line up with TRBD1. The CDR3 length is 15 residues. J gave up 10 bases and V 1 base, and 6 bases lay outside the gene matches. Germline assignment: CDR1 MGHRA and CDR2 YSYEKL. The CDR3 here is CASSQARTGRSPLHF. The CDR3 DNA reads TGCGCCAGCAGCCAAGCTCGGACAGGGAGGTCACCCCTCCACTTT.

V usage is TRBV12-1 and J usage is TRBJ2-7; the table calls TRBD1, which could not be checked here. TRBV12-1 is flagged as a pseudogene. The CDR3 loop spans 15 amino acids. In nucleotides, the CDR3 is TGTGCCAGCACCGACCCAGGGGTTGTGAGGTACGAGCAGTACTTC. It specifies CASTDPGVVRYEQYF.

This clone was counted once. The chain uses TRBV5-1 and TRBJ1-3; 8 bases match TRBD1. This CDR3 has 17 residues. Trimming took 5 bases from V and 0 from J; bases not matched to a gene: 10. Germline values: CDR1 SGHRS, CDR2 YFSETQ. The CDR3 loop is CASSLGQGKLSGNTIYF. The CDR3 DNA is TGCGCCAGCAGTCTAGGACAGGGCAAACTCTCTGGAAACACCATATATTTT.

This clone appeared a single time. The genes are TRBV6-6 and TRBJ2-7; 7 positions match TRBD1. This CDR3 region has 16 residues. Trimming took 6 bases from V and 2 from J; bases not matched to a gene: 13. The germline V gene has CDR1 MNHNY and CDR2 SVGAGI (reference sequence). The CDR3 nucleotides read TGTGCCAGCAGCAACCCAAGGGGGCCCGACACCTACGAGCAGTACTTC. Its translation is CASSNPRGPDTYEQYF.

The chain recombines TRBV6-5 with TRBJ1-1; D is undetermined. CDR1 and CDR2 from the germline V gene are MNHEY and SVGAGI. Trimming cost V 6 bases and J 0 bases, with 8 bases left between them. CDR3 length: 13 residues. The CDR3 sequence: CASRELMNTEAFF. The CDR3 coding sequence is TGTGCCAGCAGAGAACTAATGAACACTGAAGCTTTCTTT.

CDR3 nucleotides: TGTGCCAGCAGTTATGACATGGGTCAGTACTTC. It yields the protein CASSYDMGQYF. The gene calls are TRBV2 and TRBJ2-4; D is unclear. The germline V gene encodes CDR1 SNHLY and CDR2 FYNNEI. The CDR3 totals 11 residues. V was clipped by 5 bases and J by 12 bases, with 11 bases between them. The full variable domain, completed using reference TRBV2 and TRBJ2-4, is EPEVTQTPSHQVTQMGQEVILRCVPISNHLYFYWYRQILGQKVEFLVSFYNNEISEKSEIFDDQFSVERPDGSNFTLKIRSTKLEDSAMYFCASSYDMGQYFGAGTRLSVL.

This chain connects TRBV6-1 to TRBJ1-1, with D possibly TRBD1 on 6 matching bases. The CDR3 has 13 amino acids. The germline gives CDR1 MNHNS, CDR2 SASEGT. V lost 3 bases and J 10 bases, leaving 15 bases between the germline ends. The CDR3 here is CASSDPQGLVAFF. The CDR3 DNA follows: TGTGCCAGCAGTGACCCACAGGGATTGGTAGCTTTCTTT.

The V gene is TRBV7-2, the J gene TRBJ2-5; D unclear. The germline V gene encodes CDR1 SGHTA and CDR2 FQGNSA. This CDR3 is built from 13 residues. V was pared by 2 bases and J by 0 bases, with 4 bases between. The CDR3 DNA reads TGTGCCAGCAGCTTATACAACCAAGAGACCCAGTACTTC. It encodes CASSLYNQETQYF.

This chain connects TRBV14 to TRBJ1-1; 7 bases are shared with TRBD1. The CDR3 consists of 15 residues. With 1 base clipped from V and 6 bases from J, the junction kept 8 bases outside the gene matches. Germline V gene data show CDR1 as SGHDN and CDR2 as FVKESK. CDR3 bases: TGTGCCAGCAGCCAAGCTTCAGGGGGGACCGCTGAAGCTTTCTTT. Residues: CASSQASGGTAEAFF.

V is TRBV7-2 and J is TRBJ1-5; TRBD1 agrees at 9 bases. Trimming removed 5 bases from V and 7 bases from J; junction bases left unmatched: 6. Germline CDR1 SGHTA, CDR2 FQGNSA. The CDR3 contains 14 residues. The CDR3 DNA sequence: TGTGCCAGCAGCCCGGGACAGGGTCGACAGCCCCAGCATTTT. This encodes CASSPGQGRQPQHF.

The chain is built from TRBV10-1 and TRBJ2-5; D not certain. Near its end, the DNA agrees better with TRBJ2-7, so the J call may be wrong. This CDR3 contains 13 residues. The germline V gene has CDR1 WNHNN and CDR2 SYGVQD (reference sequence). The CDR3 region is CASSLAASYEQYF. In DNA form, the CDR3 reads TGCGCCAGCAGTCTTGCCGCTTCCTACGAGCAGTACTTC.

A remark on this clone: One end of the junction does not line up with germline, which may come from a read error. V gene TRBV2 combines with J gene TRBJ1-6; D not certain. CDR3 length: 16 residues. CDR1 is SNHLY and CDR2 is FYNNEI in the germline V gene. The CDR3 is CAGSERLSSYNSPLHF. The CDR3 DNA sequence: TGTGCCGGCAGTGAGAGACTGAGCTCCTATAATTCACCCCTCCACTTT. The variable domain in full, with the rest retrieved from reference TRBV2 and TRBJ1-6, is EPEVTQTPSHQVTQMGQEVILRCVPISNHLYFYWYRQILGQKVEFLVSFYNNEISEKSEIFDDQFSVERPDGSNFTLKIRSTKLEDSAMYFCAGSERLSSYNSPLHFGNGTRLTVT.

V usage is TRBV27 and J usage is TRBJ1-2; 7 nucleotides align to TRBD1. The junction had 7 bases not matched to a gene; V was cut back by 2 bases and J by 4 bases. This CDR3 is 15 amino acids long. Germline V CDR1 and CDR2: MNHEY, SMNVEV (reference sequence). CDR3 in amino acids: CASSLGPQGSYGYTF. The CDR3 DNA follows: TGTGCCAGCAGTTTAGGGCCACAGGGGTCCTATGGCTACACCTTC.

CDR3 sequence reads: CASSQELAGGNTGELFF. CDR3 nucleotides: TGCGCCAGCAGCCAAGAATTAGCGGGGGGTAACACCGGGGAGCTGTTTTTT. V is TRBV4-1 and J is TRBJ2-2, with 10 bases identical to TRBD2. After removal of 0 bases from V and 2 bases from J, the junction contained 3 bases not matched to a gene. In germline, CDR1 is MGHRA, CDR2 YSYEKL. The length of the CDR3 is 17 residues.

V usage is TRBV10-1 and J usage is TRBJ2-1; a possible D gene is TRBD1 (8 bases). The CDR3 extends over 18 amino acids. Per the germline V gene, CDR1 is WNHNN and CDR2 is SYGVQD (reference sequence). The germline V and J ends were trimmed by 4 bases and 4 bases, with 23 bases remaining between them. CDR3 sequence: CASSGVPGGTGGYNEQFF. The CDR3 DNA sequence: TGCGCCAGCAGTGGAGTACCGGGGGGTACAGGGGGATACAATGAGCAGTTCTTC.

This chain links TRBV6-5 with TRBJ2-7; D call uncertain. The CDR3 runs to 14 residues. Germline V gives CDR1 MNHEY, CDR2 SVGAGI. Deletions cut 2 bases from V and 1 base from J, with 9 bases between. The CDR3 DNA reads as TGTGCCAGCAGTTACAACGAGGCGTCCTACGAGCAGTACTTC. It encodes CASSYNEASYEQYF.